Below, 27 T cell receptor beta chains from the same sample are listed, as sequenced in a study of blood T cell repertoires in COVID-19 (dated by TCRdb to 2018 to 2020). The library relied on the immunoSEQ multiplex PCR assay. TCRdb provides this immuneACCESS table in a form limited to in-frame rearrangements. Some clones are lacking; in checked studies, under half of them reflect an unresolved V gene, and why the rest are absent is not known. The sample yields around 95,000 clones; roughly nine tenths were counted once. Together, the top ten hold over 2% of the sample. Sequencing was done on a sample of peripheral blood. The receptors were sampled from a middle-aged man with active COVID-19.

The chain has TRBV28 and TRBJ2-5; 13 bases are shared with TRBD2. In germline, CDR1 is MDHEN, CDR2 SYDVKM. The CDR3 runs 18 residues. With 3 bases clipped from V and 3 bases from J, the junction kept 10 bases outside the gene matches. CDR3 bases: TGTGCCAGCAGTTTCAAGACTAGCGGGAGGAGGGGGGAAGAGACCCAGTACTTC. It is translated as CASSFKTSGRRGEETQYF. Together with reference TRBV28 and TRBJ2-5, the CDR3 gives the full variable domain: DVKVTQSSRYLVKRTGEKVFLECVQDMDHENMFWYRQDPGLGLRLIYFSYDVKMKEKGDIPEGYSVSREKKERFSLILESASTNQTSMYLCASSFKTSGRRGEETQYFGPGTRLLVL.

The V and J genes are TRBV7-9 and TRBJ1-1, with 7 bases aligning to TRBD1. V gave up 5 bases and J gave up 4 bases; unmatched junction bases: 7. This CDR3 is built from 14 residues. Germline assignment: CDR1 SEHNR and CDR2 FQNEAQ (reference sequence). CDR3 nucleotide sequence: TGTGCCAGCAGCCCGCCGACAGGGATCACTGAAGCTTTCTTT. Amino acid sequence: CASSPPTGITEAFF.

V gene TRBV29-1 combines with J gene TRBJ1-1; 8 positions match TRBD1. V was pared by 4 bases and J by 12 bases, with 7 bases of the junction left unmatched. This CDR3 has 11 residues. CDR1 is SQVTM, CDR2 ANQGSEA, per germline. The CDR3 here is CSVVDGTGPFF. The CDR3 DNA sequence: TGCAGCGTTGTGGATGGGACAGGTCCTTTCTTT.

This chain uses TRBV24-1 with TRBJ2-3, with D perhaps TRBD1 (5 bases). Germline CDR1 and CDR2: KGHDR and SFDVKD. The CDR3 extends over 15 amino acids. V lost 4 bases, J lost 0 bases, and 10 bases lay in between. The CDR3 bases are TGTGCCACCAGTGAGTCAGGGTTCAGCACAGATACGCAGTATTTT. Translated: CATSESGFSTDTQYF.

The chain uses TRBV27 and TRBJ1-1, with D possibly TRBD1 on 6 matching bases. The germline V gene has CDR1 MNHEY and CDR2 SMNVEV (reference sequence). The CDR3 has 14 residues. Trimming removed 5 bases from V and 11 bases from J, with 21 bases in between. The CDR3 is CASSIQGRGVEAFF. The DNA of the CDR3 is TGTGCCAGCAGTATACAGGGAAGGGGTGTGGAGGCTTTCTTT.

The rearrangement links TRBV10-2 to TRBJ2-3; TRBD2 aligns across 10 bases. J was trimmed by 7 bases and V by 4 bases; bases with no gene match: 11. The CDR3 is 16 residues long. From germline, CDR1 is WSHSY and CDR2 SAAADI. For the CDR3, the DNA is TGCGCCAGCAGTGGGCGGAGCGGGGGGGCCGGATATACGCAGTATTTT. Translation gives CASSGRSGGAGYTQYF.

The chain employs TRBV25-1 and TRBJ2-3; 7 positions agree with TRBD2. From germline, CDR1 is MGHDK and CDR2 SYGVNS. With 3 bases clipped from V and 3 bases from J, the junction kept 3 bases outside the gene matches. CDR3 length equals 14 residues. The CDR3 nucleotides read TGTGCCAGCAGTGAGCACGGGGGGACAGATACGCAGTATTTT. Its protein product is CASSEHGGTDTQYF.

V and J are TRBV11-3 and TRBJ2-1; maybe TRBD1 (6 bases). Germline CDR1 is SGHNT and CDR2 is YENEEA. The CDR3 spans 14 residues. V was clipped by 6 bases and J by 5 bases, with 14 bases between them. CDR3 sequence reads: CASRQGVGDNEQFF. The CDR3 DNA sequence: TGTGCCAGCAGACAGGGTGTCGGCGACAATGAGCAGTTCTTC.

The rearrangement uses TRBV5-1 and TRBJ1-3; D call uncertain. The V gene's germline CDR1 is SGHRS and CDR2 YFSETQ. The CDR3 contains 14 residues. Trimming shortened V by 1 base and J by 8 bases, and 13 bases separated the two germline ends. CDR3: CASSLSTTGDTIYF. CDR3 DNA: TGCGCCAGCAGCTTGTCTACAACCGGGGACACCATATATTTT.

In regard to this clone: Other DNA sequences in the same sample also yield this CDR3. V gene TRBV9 combines with J gene TRBJ2-1; TRBD2 matches at 7 bases. CDR1 is SGDLS and CDR2 is YYNGEE in the germline V gene. CDR3 length: 15 amino acids. V lost 0 bases to trimming and J lost 0 bases; unmatched junction nucleotides: 0. CDR3 amino acids: CASSVAGGSYNEQFF. Here the CDR3 DNA reads TGTGCCAGCAGCGTAGCGGGAGGCTCCTACAATGAGCAGTTCTTC.

The chain employs TRBV28 and TRBJ1-2, with D maybe TRBD1 (5 bases). V lost 5 bases, J lost 3 bases, and 10 bases lay in between. The V gene's germline CDR1 is MDHEN and CDR2 SYDVKM. The CDR3 extends over 13 amino acids. This chain's CDR3 is CASSPGGDYGYTF. The CDR3 DNA is TGTGCCAGCAGTCCGGGGGGGGACTATGGCTACACCTTC.

This chain links TRBV7-9 with TRBJ2-7; no clear D gene. Germline CDR1 and CDR2: SEHNR and FQNEAQ (reference sequence). The CDR3 runs to 14 residues. Trimming took off 0 bases at V and 1 base at J, with 7 bases between the two ends. CDR3 DNA: TGTGCCAGCAGCTTAGCGGGCACTTCCTACGAGCAGTACTTC. This translates into CASSLAGTSYEQYF.

This chain joins TRBV20-1 and TRBJ2-1; 7 bases fit TRBD2. The CDR3 has 15 amino acids. Germline V gene sequence: CDR1 DFQATT, CDR2 SNEGSKA (reference sequence). V gave up 3 bases and J gave up 10 bases; unmatched junction bases: 15. The CDR3 region is CSASGDSGVGKEQFF. The CDR3 DNA sequence: TGCAGTGCTAGTGGAGACAGCGGGGTCGGTAAGGAGCAGTTCTTC.

The chain has TRBV7-9 and TRBJ1-1; TRBD1 matches 7 bases. CDR1 is SEHNR and CDR2 is FQNEAQ in the germline V gene (reference sequence). CDR3 size: 15 residues. J lost 2 bases, V lost 5 bases, and 8 bases had no gene match. The CDR3 nucleotides read TGTGCCAGCAGCACGCGGGACAGTAGAAACACTGAAGCTTTCTTT. The encoded protein is CASSTRDSRNTEAFF.

The rearrangement joins TRBV10-2 to TRBJ2-5, with D hard to call. This CDR3 comprises 15 residues. CDR1 and CDR2 from the germline V gene are WSHSY and SAAADI. V lost 0 bases to trimming and J lost 4 bases, with 12 bases between them. CDR3 sequence reads: CASSESASDGETQYF. CDR3 nucleotides: TGCGCCAGCAGTGAGTCGGCTAGTGATGGAGAGACCCAGTACTTC.

The V gene is TRBV9, the J gene TRBJ2-1; D perhaps matches TRBD1 (6 bases). The V and J ends lost 1 base and 2 bases respectively, with 10 bases between them. The CDR3 is made up of 15 amino acids. CDR1 and CDR2 (germline): SGDLS, YYNGEE. The CDR3 nucleotides read TGTGCCAGCAGCGTAATAGGGGACACCTACAATGAGCAGTTCTTC. This gives the protein CASSVIGDTYNEQFF.

The chain employs TRBV6-5 and TRBJ2-2; D is unclear. The V and J ends lost 0 bases and 1 base respectively, with 9 bases between them. The CDR3 runs to 16 residues. The V gene's germline CDR1 is MNHEY and CDR2 SVGAGI. The CDR3 reads CASSYSNIRNTGELFF. Here the CDR3 DNA reads TGTGCCAGCAGTTACTCGAATATCAGGAACACCGGGGAGCTGTTTTTT.

The chain links TRBV10-1 to TRBJ1-1, with D hard to call. The V end lost 3 bases, the J end lost 2 bases, and 16 bases lay between the germline ends. The CDR3 is 16 residues long. Germline V gene sequence: CDR1 WNHNN, CDR2 SYGVQD (reference sequence). The CDR3 loop is CASSDHPNLRNTEAFF. DNA of the CDR3: TGCGCCAGCAGTGATCACCCCAACCTACGAAACACTGAAGCTTTCTTT.

The chain carries TRBV19 and TRBJ1-1; no clear D gene. The CDR3 runs to 15 residues. V was shortened by 6 bases and J by 0 bases, with 14 bases between the two germline ends. The germline V gene encodes CDR1 LNHDA and CDR2 SQIVND (reference sequence). CDR3 sequence reads: CASRVSGIMNTEAFF. The CDR3 DNA follows: TGTGCCAGTAGGGTTTCCGGGATCATGAACACTGAAGCTTTCTTT.

The rearrangement links TRBV19 to TRBJ2-1, with D perhaps matching TRBD2 (5 bases). Per the germline V gene, CDR1 is LNHDA and CDR2 is SQIVND (reference sequence). This CDR3 contains 13 residues. V shed 3 bases and J shed 5 bases, with 8 bases lying between them. The CDR3 loop is CASSMRADNEQFF. In DNA form, the CDR3 reads TGTGCCAGTAGTATGAGGGCCGACAATGAGCAGTTCTTC. Variable domain in full (rest from reference TRBV19 and TRBJ2-1): DGGITQSPKYLFRKEGQNVTLSCEQNLNHDAMYWYRQDPGQGLRLIYYSQIVNDFQKGDIAEGYSVSREKKESFPLTVTSAQKNPTAFYLCASSMRADNEQFFGPGTRLTVL.

This clone was observed a few times. CDR3 residues: CASIGEREGIHNEQFF. As DNA, the CDR3 is TGTGCCAGCATAGGTGAGCGGGAGGGAATTCACAATGAGCAGTTCTTC. This chain connects TRBV3-1 (or the pseudogene TRBV3-2) to TRBJ2-1, with 10 nucleotides matching TRBD2. The V gene end was trimmed by 7 bases and the J gene end by 5 bases; junction bases not matched to a gene: 11. The CDR3 consists of 16 residues. Germline V CDR1 and CDR2: LGHDT, YNNKEL (reference sequence).

The CDR3 sequence is CASSTSGGYGYTF. The CDR3 DNA reads TGTGCCAGCAGCACCTCAGGGGGCTATGGCTACACCTTC. The J gene is TRBJ1-2, the V gene TRBV5-8, with TRBD1 identical over 7 bases. CDR1 and CDR2 from the germline V gene are SGHTS and YDEGEE. After removal of 4 bases from V and 4 bases from J, the junction contained 4 bases not matched to a gene. The CDR3 runs to 13 residues.

This clone has just one count. The rearrangement links TRBV5-4 to TRBJ1-2; D is undetermined. V lost 1 base, J lost 0 bases, and 4 bases lay in between. Germline loops: CDR1 SGHNT, CDR2 YYREEE (reference sequence). The CDR3 consists of 13 residues. The CDR3 coding sequence is TGTGCCAGCAGCTTGACAGCTAACTATGGCTACACCTTC. This encodes CASSLTANYGYTF. Based on the CDR3 plus reference TRBV5-4 and TRBJ1-2, the full variable domain is ETGVTQSPTHLIKTRGQQVTLRCSSQSGHNTVSWYQQALGQGPQFIFQYYREEENGRGNFPPRFSGLQFPNYSSELNVNALELDDSALYLCASSLTANYGYTFGSGTRLTVV.

V usage is TRBV5-4 and J usage is TRBJ1-1; D gene unclear. V dropped 6 bases and J dropped 1 base, with 13 bases sitting between them. From germline, CDR1 is SGHNT and CDR2 YYREEE (reference sequence). This CDR3 has 14 residues. DNA of the CDR3: TGTGCCAGCACCCCACGCAGCGGGAACACTGAAGCTTTCTTT. As protein: CASTPRSGNTEAFF.

The chain combines TRBV12-3 or TRBV12-4 with TRBJ1-1; tentative D call: TRBD1 (6 bases). The CDR3 sequence is 12 residues long. Trimming took 8 bases from V and 4 from J, leaving 11 bases between them. The CDR3 loop reads CASGIGGTEAFF. CDR3 coding DNA: TGTGCCAGCGGGATAGGGGGCACTGAAGCTTTCTTT.

V gene TRBV3-1 (or the pseudogene TRBV3-2) combines with J gene TRBJ2-5; 10 bases line up with TRBD2. CDR1 and CDR2 (germline): LGHDT, YNNKEL (reference sequence). The V segment lost 6 bases and the J segment 1 base; nucleotides outside the gene matches: 8. The CDR3 sequence is 16 residues long. CDR3 DNA sequence: TGTGCCAGCAGGTTGGGGCCTAGCGGGGGCCAAGAGACCCAGTACTTC. Translation: CASRLGPSGGQETQYF.

V is TRBV3-1 (or the pseudogene TRBV3-2) and J is TRBJ1-1; possible D gene TRBD1, 6 bases. The CDR3 spans 15 residues. V lost 7 bases to trimming and J lost 1 base, with 16 bases between them. CDR1 is LGHDT, CDR2 YNNKEL, per germline (reference sequence). This CDR3 reads CASTRGGGTNTEAFF. DNA for the CDR3: TGTGCCAGCACCCGAGGGGGGGGAACGAACACTGAAGCTTTCTTT.